The T cell receptor beta chain described here comes from a study of cytomegalovirus exposure and HLA in healthy donors. About the study: The 130 or so validation repertoires used the same platform as the 550 to 700 first-cohort repertoires (as reported by a later analysis).

Germline loops: CDR1 SGHDT, CDR2 YYEEEE. The CDR3 sequence is 13 residues long. The junction had 2 bases not matched to a gene; V was cut back by 0 bases and J by 6 bases. General study points: Cytomegalovirus association was assigned to some 160 TCR beta chains. Per published reports, the classifier diagnosed cytomegalovirus status with high specificity and sensitivity.

The sample holds one count of this clone. Antigen unknown. It was the approximately 120-subject validation cohort, separate from the roughly 700-subject first cohort, to which the donors belonged. Libraries were prepared by immunoSEQ multiplex PCR; TCRdb keeps only in-frame clonotypes and omits some of them. Altogether 80,000 to 100,000 clones are present, about 90% being singletons, with the ten largest covering about 5.7%. J is TRBJ1-1 and V is TRBV5-6; 7 nucleotides align to TRBD1. The sequence was obtained from a man aged 18 to 30 in good health and CMV-seropositive. Sequences were obtained from PBMCs. CDR3: CASSLADRAEAFF. The CDR3 DNA reads TGTGCCAGCAGCTTGGCTGACAGGGCTGAAGCTTTCTTT. Together with reference TRBV5-6 and TRBJ1-1, the CDR3 gives the full variable domain: DAGVTQSPTHLIKTRGQQVTLRCSPKSGHDTVSWYQQALGQGPQFIFQYYEEEERQRGNFPDRFSGHQFPNYSSELNVNALLLGDSALYLCASSLADRAEAFFGQGTRLTVV.